The 5 T cell receptor beta chains given below trace back to one sample, sequenced in a study of tumor-infiltrating lymphocytes in glioblastoma multiforme. TCRB libraries came from RNA via three nested multiplex PCR rounds. TCRdb re-called the multiplex PCR reads through MiXCR, storing one row per CDR3 protein. The data show some 10,000 distinct CDR3 sequences, with 66% seen just once and 25% to 35% held by the top ten. The sample taken for sequencing was brain tumor tissue. These receptors originate from a male donor with glioblastoma.

To note about this clonotype: As the CDR3 is not closed by the conserved phenylalanine or tryptophan, this likely results from a read error. Because the CDR3's place on the DNA is in doubt, the DNA is left out and the CDR3 is given as listed by TCRdb. This chain uses TRBV29-1 with TRBJ1-2; the table's D call, TRBD1, has no DNA check behind it. 13 amino acids form the CDR3, both terminal residues included. Looked up from germline, CDR1 is SQVTM and CDR2 is ANQGSEA. The CDR3 loop is CSVEEGTAGKDTL.

The genes are TRBV11-2 and TRBJ2-6, with 8 bases fitting TRBD1. The CDR3 consists of 16 residues. After removal of 10 bases from V and 4 bases from J, the junction contained 12 bases not matched to a gene. Germline V gives CDR1 SGHAT, CDR2 FQNNGV. Here the CDR3 DNA reads TGTGCCAACACCCGGACAGGGAAGGCCGGGGCCAACGTCCTGACTTTC. Amino acids: CANTRTGKAGANVLTF.

Worth noting for this clonotype: The final CDR3 position lacks the conserved phenylalanine or tryptophan, pointing to a likely read error. The V and J genes are TRBV14 and TRBJ2-7; maybe TRBD2 (5 bases). V was clipped by 1 base and J by 8 bases, with 12 bases between them. The CDR3 totals 13 residues. The germline CDR1 and CDR2 sequences are SGHDN and FVKESK. CDR3 sequence reads: CASSQGSGSKQYY. Written as DNA, the CDR3 is TGTGCCAGCAGCCAAGGCTCGGGGAGTAAGCAGTACTAC.

This clonotype occurred a few times. A much larger clone is a single base away; this may be a read error. This chain links TRBV5-1 with TRBJ1-6, with a possible D match to TRBD1 (6 bases). The germline V gene encodes CDR1 SGHRS and CDR2 YFSETQ. This CDR3 is built from 14 residues. V was pared by 0 bases and J by 10 bases, with 11 bases between. The CDR3 DNA reads as TGCGCCAGCAGCTTGGACAGGGTGGAATCACCCCTCCACTTT. Translating gives CASSLDRVESPLHF.

This clonotype was seen only once. A junction boundary mismatches the germline segment, possibly from a read error. The V call is TRBV10-1, the J call TRBJ2-3; the D is unclear. CDR3 length: 13 residues. CDR1 is WNHNN, CDR2 SYGVQD, per germline (reference sequence). The CDR3 sequence is CASTEAGRDTQYF. The CDR3 nucleotides are TGCGCCAGCACTGAGGCCGGGCGGGATACGCAGTATTTT.